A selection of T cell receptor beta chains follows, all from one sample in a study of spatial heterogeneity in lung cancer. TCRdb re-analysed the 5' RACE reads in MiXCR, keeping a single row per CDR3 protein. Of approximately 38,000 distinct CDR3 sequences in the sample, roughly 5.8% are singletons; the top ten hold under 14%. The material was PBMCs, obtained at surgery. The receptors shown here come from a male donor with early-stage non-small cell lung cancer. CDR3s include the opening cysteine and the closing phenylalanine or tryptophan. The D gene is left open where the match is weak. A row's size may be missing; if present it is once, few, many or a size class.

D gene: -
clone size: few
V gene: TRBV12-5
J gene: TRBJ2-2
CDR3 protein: CASGRTGTGELFF
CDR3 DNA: TGTGCTAGTGGTAGGACGGGAACCGGGGAGCTGTTTTTT

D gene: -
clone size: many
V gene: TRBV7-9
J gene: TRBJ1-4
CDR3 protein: CASSSPSGFDEKLFF
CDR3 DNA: TGTGCCAGCAGCAGCCCGTCAGGGTTCGATGAAAAACTGTTTTTT

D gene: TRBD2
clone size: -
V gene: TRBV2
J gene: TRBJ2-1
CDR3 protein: CASVAGGNNEQFF
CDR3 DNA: TGTGCCTCCGTAGCGGGGGGGAACAATGAGCAGTTCTTC

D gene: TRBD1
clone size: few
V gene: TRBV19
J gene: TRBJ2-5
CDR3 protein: CASSPGTGVQYQETQYF
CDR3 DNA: TGTGCCAGTAGCCCCGGGACAGGGGTCCAGTACCAAGAGACCCAGTACTTC

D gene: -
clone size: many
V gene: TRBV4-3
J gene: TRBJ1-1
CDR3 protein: CASSQDLGGRAFF
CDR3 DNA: TGCGCCAGCAGCCAAGATTTGGGGGGACGAGCTTTCTTT

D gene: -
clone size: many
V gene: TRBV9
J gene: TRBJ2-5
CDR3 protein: CASSVGASQGGETQYF
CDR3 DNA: TGTGCCAGCAGCGTAGGGGCTAGCCAGGGAGGAGAGACCCAGTACTTC

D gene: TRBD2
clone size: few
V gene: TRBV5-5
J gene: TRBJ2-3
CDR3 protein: CASSHTSGGIADTQYF
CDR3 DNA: TGTGCCAGCAGCCACACTAGCGGGGGGATCGCAGATACGCAGTATTTT

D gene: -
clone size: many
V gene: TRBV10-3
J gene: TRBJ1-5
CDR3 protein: CAISASYNQPQHF
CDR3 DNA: TGTGCCATCAGCGCAAGTTACAATCAGCCCCAGCATTTT

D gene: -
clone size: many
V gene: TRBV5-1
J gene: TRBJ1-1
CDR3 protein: CASSPDGGNTEAFF
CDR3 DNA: TGCGCCAGCAGCCCGGACGGCGGGAACACTGAAGCTTTCTTT

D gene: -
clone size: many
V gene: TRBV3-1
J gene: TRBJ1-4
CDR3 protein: CASSGDVWSNEKLFF
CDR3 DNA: TGTGCCAGCAGCGGGGACGTATGGAGTAATGAAAAACTGTTTTTT

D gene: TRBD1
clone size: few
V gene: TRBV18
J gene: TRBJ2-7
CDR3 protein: CASSLGRTGSYEQYF
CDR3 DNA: TGTGCCAGCTCACTGGGACGGACAGGGAGCTACGAGCAGTACTTC

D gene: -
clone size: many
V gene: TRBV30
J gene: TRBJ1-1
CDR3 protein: CAWSRQRNTEAFF
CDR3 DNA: TGTGCCTGGAGTAGGCAGAGGAACACTGAAGCTTTCTTT

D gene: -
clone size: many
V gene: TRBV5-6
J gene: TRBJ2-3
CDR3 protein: CASSDGRVRGTDTQYF
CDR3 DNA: TGTGCCAGCAGCGACGGCAGGGTGCGTGGGACAGATACGCAGTATTTT

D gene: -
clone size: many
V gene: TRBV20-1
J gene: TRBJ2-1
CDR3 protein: CSEAGDGTNEQFF
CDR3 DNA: TGCAGTGAGGCGGGTGATGGGACGAATGAGCAGTTCTTC

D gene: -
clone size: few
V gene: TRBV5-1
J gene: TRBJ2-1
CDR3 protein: CASSFGTNKDEQFF
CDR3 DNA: TGCGCCAGCAGCTTTGGGACGAATAAGGATGAGCAGTTCTTC

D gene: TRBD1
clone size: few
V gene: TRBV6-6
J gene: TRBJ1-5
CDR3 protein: CASSKGQSSNQPQHF
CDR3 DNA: TGTGCCAGCAGTAAGGGACAGTCAAGCAATCAGCCCCAGCATTTT

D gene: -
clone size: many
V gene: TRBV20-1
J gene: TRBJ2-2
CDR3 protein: CSASRGPGRAGELFF
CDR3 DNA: TGCAGTGCTAGTCGGGGCCCAGGACGGGCCGGGGAGCTGTTTTTT

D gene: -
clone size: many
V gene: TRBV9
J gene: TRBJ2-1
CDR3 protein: CASSVALVNEQFF
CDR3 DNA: TGTGCCAGCAGCGTAGCTTTGGTAAACGAGCAGTTCTTC

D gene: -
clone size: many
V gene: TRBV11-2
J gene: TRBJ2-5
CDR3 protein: CASSLGVEKTQYF
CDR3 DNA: TGTGCCAGCAGCTTGGGGGTTGAAAAGACCCAGTACTTC

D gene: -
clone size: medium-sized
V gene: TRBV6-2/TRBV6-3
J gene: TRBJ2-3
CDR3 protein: CASSPGGGETDTQYF
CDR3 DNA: TGTGCCAGCAGCCCAGGAGGGGGTGAGACAGATACGCAGTATTTT

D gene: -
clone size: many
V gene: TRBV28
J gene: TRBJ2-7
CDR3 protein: CASTKFPGQVSYEQYF
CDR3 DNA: TGTGCCAGCACCAAATTCCCCGGGCAGGTCTCCTACGAGCAGTACTTC

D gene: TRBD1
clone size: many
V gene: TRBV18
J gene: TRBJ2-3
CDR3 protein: CASSLSGQGARTDTQYF
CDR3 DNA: TGTGCCAGCTCACTCTCGGGACAGGGGGCTCGTACAGATACGCAGTATTTT

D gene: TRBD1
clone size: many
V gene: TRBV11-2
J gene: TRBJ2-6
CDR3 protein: CASRKKRTGPSGANVLTF
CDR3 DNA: TGTGCCAGCAGGAAAAAGCGGACAGGACCCTCTGGGGCCAACGTCCTGACTTTC

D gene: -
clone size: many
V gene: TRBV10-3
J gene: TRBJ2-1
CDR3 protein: CAISPRAPNEQFF
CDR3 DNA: TGTGCCATCAGCCCCAGGGCCCCCAATGAGCAGTTCTTC

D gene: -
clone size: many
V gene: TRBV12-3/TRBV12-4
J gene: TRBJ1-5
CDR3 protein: CASSLNIGINQPQHF
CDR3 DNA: TGTGCCAGCAGTTTAAACATCGGGATCAATCAGCCCCAGCATTTT

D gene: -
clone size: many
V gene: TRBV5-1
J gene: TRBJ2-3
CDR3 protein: CASSFSGRGTDTQYF
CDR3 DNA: TGCGCCAGCAGCTTTTCAGGGAGAGGAACAGATACGCAGTATTTT

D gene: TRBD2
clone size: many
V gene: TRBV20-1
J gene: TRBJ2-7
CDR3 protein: CSARGTSGNSYEQYF
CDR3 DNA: TGCAGTGCTAGAGGGACTAGCGGCAACTCCTACGAGCAGTACTTC

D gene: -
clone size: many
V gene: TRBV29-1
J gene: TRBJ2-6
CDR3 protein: CSVQGSGANVLTF
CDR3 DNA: TGCAGCGTTCAGGGGTCTGGGGCCAACGTCCTGACTTTC

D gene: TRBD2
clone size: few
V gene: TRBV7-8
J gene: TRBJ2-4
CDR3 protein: CASSLARLAGGPGGAKNIQYF
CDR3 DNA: TGTGCCAGCAGCTTAGCTCGGCTAGCGGGGGGGCCTGGTGGGGCCAAAAACATTCAGTACTTC

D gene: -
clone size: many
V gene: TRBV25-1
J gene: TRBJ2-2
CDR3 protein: CASSESPRGVTGELFF
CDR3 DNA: TGTGCCAGCAGTGAATCCCCGCGCGGCGTCACCGGGGAGCTGTTTTTT

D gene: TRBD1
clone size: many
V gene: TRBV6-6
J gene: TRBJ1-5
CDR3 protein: CASTVTGSGQPQHF
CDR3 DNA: TGTGCCAGCACTGTGACAGGGTCGGGACAGCCCCAGCATTTT

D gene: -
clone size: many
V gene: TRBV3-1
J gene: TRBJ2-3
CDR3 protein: CASRNTDTQYF
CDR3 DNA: TGTGCCAGCAGAAACACAGATACGCAGTATTTT